Listed below are T cell receptor beta chains from one sample, sequenced in a study of PD-1 blockade in classical Hodgkin lymphoma. Using immunoSEQ multiplex PCR, the repertoire was profiled, and TCRdb retains in-frame clones only, with some absent. This sample has about 17,000 clones; around 78% occur once, and the top ten carry 1.5% to 2%. Sequencing was performed on CD4+ T cells from blood, taken before the fourth cycle of nivolumab. The receptors here all came from a human donor with classical Hodgkin lymphoma. The conserved cysteine and the conserved F or W are not part of the CDR3 here.

>TRBV7-9|TRBJ1-4
ASSRSGALATNEKLF
>TRBV9|TRBJ1-4
ASSVARGSEKLF
>TRBV4-1|TRBJ2-1
ASSQNRDYNNEQF
>TRBV7-6|TRBJ2-1
ASSLKPGLAGNSYNEQF
>TRBV6-4|TRBJ2-1
ASSATGLSEQF
>TRBV18|TRBJ2-3
ASSPALGGTDTQY
>TRBV18|-
ASSPQGLENYEQY
>TRBV7-6|TRBJ2-3
ASSQPGSPSADTQY
>TRBV28|TRBJ1-5
ASRRQGARAQPQH
>TRBV18|TRBJ2-1
ASSRGAGPSYNEQF
>TRBV5-1|TRBJ2-1
ASSLAAVNYNEQF
>TRBV19|TRBJ2-7
ASSNRAGAVYFEQY
>TRBV19|TRBJ2-6
ASSIQVGANVLT
>TRBV4-2|TRBJ2-5
ASSQDPSGGVVRETQY
>TRBV12-5|TRBJ2-4
ASGSSGGKNIQY
>TRBV5-1|TRBJ2-3
ASSLEWGDTQY
>TRBV4-1|TRBJ1-1
ASSQALTTDEAF
>TRBV4-1|TRBJ1-2
ASSQDTVSAVRSNYGYT
>TRBV30|TRBJ1-1
AWSLQIEAF
>TRBV30|TRBJ2-1
AWGSGSAYNEQF
>TRBV6-1|TRBJ1-1
ASSERGIYTEAF
>TRBV10-3|TRBJ2-3
AIRLGDTQY
>TRBV19|TRBJ1-1
ASSQPGHNTEAF
>TRBV11-2|TRBJ2-6
ASSVTGTGGAGANVLT
>TRBV5-1|TRBJ1-3
ASSLSTFTGNTIY
>TRBV2|TRBJ1-1
ASRNEGGTEAF
>TRBV10-1|TRBJ1-1
ASAGTSGAF
>TRBV28|TRBJ2-1
ASSPTSGSWYEQF
>TRBV2|TRBJ1-5
ASSEGQFNQPQH
>TRBV7-2|TRBJ2-5
ASSFPGLETQY
>TRBV6-1|TRBJ1-5
ASGISNQPQH
>TRBV19|TRBJ2-4
ASWWANIQY
>TRBV7-2|TRBJ2-1
ASSLLVGVHEQF
>TRBV18|TRBJ2-7
ASSPPGLAANEQY
>TRBV29-1|TRBJ2-3
SQIRGSADTQY
>TRBV5-8|TRBJ1-5
ASSLVAGNQPQH
>TRBV27|TRBJ2-2
ASSLYGSGTGELF
>TRBV13|TRBJ1-2
ASSLVLLGGGLGNGYT
>TRBV19|TRBJ1-5
ASSISRQNNQPQH
>TRBV27|TRBJ2-7
ASRRTASYEQY
>TRBV19|TRBJ2-7
ASTRTGGSYEQY
>TRBV6-1|TRBJ2-5
ASRKGGAVETQY
>TRBV5-6|TRBJ2-7
ASSWVTGEQY
>TRBV13|TRBJ2-5
ASSLRGQQETQY
>TRBV5-1|TRBJ1-1
ASSEQVMNTEAF
>TRBV18|TRBJ2-7
ASSPAYEQY
>TRBV9|TRBJ2-1
ASSSGTSQSYNEQF
>TRBV4-1|TRBJ2-7
ASSHDTQTVHRY
>TRBV11-2|TRBJ2-7
ASSLEVGTYEQY
>TRBV6-1|TRBJ2-7
ASSDLLFLSYEQY
>TRBV7-9|TRBJ2-7
ASSLAQGYEQY
>TRBV5-1|TRBJ2-3
ASKGGGHTDTQY
>TRBV19|TRBJ1-2
ASSILGSNYGYT
>TRBV5-1|TRBJ1-5
ASSLDGTGRQPQH
>TRBV29-1|TRBJ2-6
SVGYDRPSGANVLT
>TRBV29-1|TRBJ2-7
SVKAGSNYEQY
>TRBV7-2|TRBJ2-7
ASSSGQGRYEQY